In this sample, the clone carrying this T cell receptor (beta chain) turned up many times. This entry comes from a study of T cells after yellow fever vaccination. Overall study context: Low-cell-number fractions were prepared with SMART-Seq v4 Ultra Low Input. Study results and caveats: Most primary-vaccination clones reappeared after the booster (less than 98% CD4, roughly 88% CD8).

Trimming pared 1 base from V and 1 base from J, leaving 6 bases between. Germline V gene data show CDR1 as LGHNA and CDR2 as YSLEER. This CDR3 spans 14 amino acids. TCRdb itself ran the 5' RACE reads through MiXCR, one entry per CDR3 protein. The sample consists of over 85,000 distinct CDR3 sequences, about 8.2% of them appearing once. The source was CD8+ T cells not binding an NS4B(214-222) dextramer, sorted from PBMCs, collected roughly 15 days after the first yellow fever vaccination. This chain links TRBV4-3 with TRBJ2-3; D is unclear. The sequence was obtained from a man between 18 and 29 years old who received the YFV17D yellow fever vaccine. The DNA for the CDR3 is TGCGCCAGCAGCCAAGTCGAGGGCACAGATACGCAGTATTTT. It codes for CASSQVEGTDTQYF.